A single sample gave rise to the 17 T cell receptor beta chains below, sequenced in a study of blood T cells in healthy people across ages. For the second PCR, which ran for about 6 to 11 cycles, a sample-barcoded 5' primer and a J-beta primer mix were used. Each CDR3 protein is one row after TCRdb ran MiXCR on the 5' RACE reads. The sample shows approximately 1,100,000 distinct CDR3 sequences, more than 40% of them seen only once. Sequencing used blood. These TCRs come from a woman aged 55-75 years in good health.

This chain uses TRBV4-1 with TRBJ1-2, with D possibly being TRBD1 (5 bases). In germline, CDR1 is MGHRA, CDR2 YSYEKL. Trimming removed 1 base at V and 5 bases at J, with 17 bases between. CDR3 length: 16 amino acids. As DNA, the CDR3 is TGCGCCAGCAGCCAAGGGGGAGTGGGGGGGAAGTATGGCTACACCTTC. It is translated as CASSQGGVGGKYGYTF.

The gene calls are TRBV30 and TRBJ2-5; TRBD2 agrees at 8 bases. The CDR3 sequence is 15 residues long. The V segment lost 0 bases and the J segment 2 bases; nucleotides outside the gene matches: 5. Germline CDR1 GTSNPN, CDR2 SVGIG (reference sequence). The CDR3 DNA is TGTGCCTGGAGTGTACGCGGGAGGAAACAAGAGACCCAGTACTTC. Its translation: CAWSVRGRKQETQYF.

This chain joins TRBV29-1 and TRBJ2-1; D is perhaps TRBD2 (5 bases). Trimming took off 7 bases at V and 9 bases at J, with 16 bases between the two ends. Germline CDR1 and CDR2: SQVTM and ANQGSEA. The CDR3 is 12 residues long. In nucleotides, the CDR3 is TGCAGCGCCTCGACTTCCGGAGGTGAGCAGTTCTTC. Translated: CSASTSGGEQFF.

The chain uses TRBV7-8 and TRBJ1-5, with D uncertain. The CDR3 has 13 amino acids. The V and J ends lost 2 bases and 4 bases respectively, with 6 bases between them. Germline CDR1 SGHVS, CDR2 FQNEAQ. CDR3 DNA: TGTGCCAGCAGCTTACAGGAAAATCAGCCCCAGCATTTT. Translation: CASSLQENQPQHF.

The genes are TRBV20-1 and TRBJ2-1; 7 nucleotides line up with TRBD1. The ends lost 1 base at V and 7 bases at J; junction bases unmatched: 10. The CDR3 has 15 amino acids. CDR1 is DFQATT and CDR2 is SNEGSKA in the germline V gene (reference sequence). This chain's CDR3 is CSARGHRGAVNEQFF. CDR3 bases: TGCAGTGCTAGAGGACACAGGGGAGCGGTTAATGAGCAGTTCTTC.

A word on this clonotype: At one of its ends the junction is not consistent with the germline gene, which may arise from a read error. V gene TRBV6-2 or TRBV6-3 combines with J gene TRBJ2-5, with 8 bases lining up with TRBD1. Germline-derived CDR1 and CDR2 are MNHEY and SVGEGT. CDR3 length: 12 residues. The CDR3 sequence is CTSRPSGGGQYF. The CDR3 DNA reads TGTACCAGCAGACCCTCAGGGGGCGGGCAGTACTTC.

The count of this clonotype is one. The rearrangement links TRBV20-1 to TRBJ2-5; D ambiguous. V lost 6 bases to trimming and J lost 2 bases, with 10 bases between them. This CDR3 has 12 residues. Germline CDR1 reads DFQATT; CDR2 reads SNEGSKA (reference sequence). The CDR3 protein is CSAAETQETQYF. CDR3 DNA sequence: TGCAGTGCCGCGGAGACTCAAGAGACCCAGTACTTC.

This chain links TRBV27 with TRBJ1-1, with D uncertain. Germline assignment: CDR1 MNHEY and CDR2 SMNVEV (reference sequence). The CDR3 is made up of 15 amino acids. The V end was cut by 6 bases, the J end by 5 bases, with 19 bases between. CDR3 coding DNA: TGTGCCAGCAGCCCACAGTTTCAGACGGGGACTGAAGCTTTCTTT. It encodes CASSPQFQTGTEAFF.

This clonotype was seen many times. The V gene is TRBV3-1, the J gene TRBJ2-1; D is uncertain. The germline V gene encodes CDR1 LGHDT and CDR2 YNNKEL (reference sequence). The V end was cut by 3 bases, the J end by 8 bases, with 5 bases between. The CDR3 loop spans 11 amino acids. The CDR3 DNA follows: TGTGCCAGCAGCCAGGGATATGAGCAGTTCTTC. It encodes CASSQGYEQFF.

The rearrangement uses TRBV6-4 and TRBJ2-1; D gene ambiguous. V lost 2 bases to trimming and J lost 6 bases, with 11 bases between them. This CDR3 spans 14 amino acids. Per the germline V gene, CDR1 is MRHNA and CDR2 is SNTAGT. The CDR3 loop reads CASSDNLVGNEQFF. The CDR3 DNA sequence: TGTGCCAGCAGTGACAATTTAGTAGGCAATGAGCAGTTCTTC.

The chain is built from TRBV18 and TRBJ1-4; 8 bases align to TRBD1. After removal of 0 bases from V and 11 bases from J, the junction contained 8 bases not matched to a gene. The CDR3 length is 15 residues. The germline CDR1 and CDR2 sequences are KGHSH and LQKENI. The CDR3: CASSPPLGTGVKLFF. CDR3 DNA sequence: TGTGCCAGCTCACCACCTCTCGGGACAGGAGTTAAACTGTTTTTT.

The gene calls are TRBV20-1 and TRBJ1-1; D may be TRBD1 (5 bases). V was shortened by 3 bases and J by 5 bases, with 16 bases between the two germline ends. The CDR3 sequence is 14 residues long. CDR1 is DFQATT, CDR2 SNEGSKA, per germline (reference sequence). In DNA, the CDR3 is TGCAGTGCTAGTTTGACAGTCGCTGGTACTGAAGCTTTCTTT. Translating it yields CSASLTVAGTEAFF.

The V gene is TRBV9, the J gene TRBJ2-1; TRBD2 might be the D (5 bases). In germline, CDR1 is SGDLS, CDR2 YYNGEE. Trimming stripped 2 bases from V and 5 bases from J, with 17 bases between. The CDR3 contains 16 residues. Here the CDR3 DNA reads TGTGCCAGCAGCGTCTATAGCGCCCAACCCCACAATGAGCAGTTCTTC. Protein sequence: CASSVYSAQPHNEQFF.

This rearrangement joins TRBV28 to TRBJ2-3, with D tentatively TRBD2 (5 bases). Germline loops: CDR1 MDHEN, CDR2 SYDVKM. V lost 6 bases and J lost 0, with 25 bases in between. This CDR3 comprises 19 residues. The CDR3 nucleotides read TGTGCCAGCAGCACCTCGAGGCCCTCTCGCGGGTATAGCACAGATACGCAGTATTTT. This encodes CASSTSRPSRGYSTDTQYF.

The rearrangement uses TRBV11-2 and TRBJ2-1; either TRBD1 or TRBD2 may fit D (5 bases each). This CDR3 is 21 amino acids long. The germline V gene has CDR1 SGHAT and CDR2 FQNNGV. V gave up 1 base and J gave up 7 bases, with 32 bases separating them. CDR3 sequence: CASSLVGFFFSGPGLTNEQFF. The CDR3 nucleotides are TGTGCCAGCAGCTTAGTCGGTTTTTTTTTTTCGGGACCAGGCCTAACAAATGAGCAGTTCTTC.

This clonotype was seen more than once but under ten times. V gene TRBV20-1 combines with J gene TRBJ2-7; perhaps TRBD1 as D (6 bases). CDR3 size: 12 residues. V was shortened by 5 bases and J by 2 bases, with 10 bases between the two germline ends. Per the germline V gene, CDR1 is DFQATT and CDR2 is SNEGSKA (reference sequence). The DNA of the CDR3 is TGCAGTGCTCCGGGACATACCTACGAGCAGTACTTC. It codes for CSAPGHTYEQYF.

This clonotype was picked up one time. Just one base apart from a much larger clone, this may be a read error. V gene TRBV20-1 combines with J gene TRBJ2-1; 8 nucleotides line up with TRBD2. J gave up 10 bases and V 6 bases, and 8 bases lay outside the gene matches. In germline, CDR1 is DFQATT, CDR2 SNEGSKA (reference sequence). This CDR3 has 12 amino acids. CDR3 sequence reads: CSAKRELGEQFF. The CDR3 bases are TGCAGTGCCAAGCGGGAGTTGGGCGAGCAGTTCTTC.